A single sample is the source of the 21 T cell receptor beta chains below, sequenced in a study of blood T cell dynamics during melanoma immunotherapy. This sample's time point: pre-treatment baseline. Generated by immunoSEQ multiplex PCR, the TCRdb table keeps only in-frame clones and is missing some. The sample gives roughly 13,000 clones, roughly nine tenths of which show up once; 0.18% is in the top ten. The material was effector memory CD8+ T cells from blood, obtained from a patient treated with checkpoint blockade. The origin of the receptors is a human donor with melanoma.

The V call is TRBV11-3, the J call TRBJ2-1; 7 positions match TRBD2. Germline values: CDR1 SGHNT, CDR2 YENEEA. This CDR3 has 14 residues. Germline trimming cut 5 bases from V and 5 bases from J; bases unmatched to any gene: 6. This chain's CDR3 is CASSPGGFNNEQFF. CDR3 DNA: TGTGCCAGCAGCCCGGGGGGATTTAACAATGAGCAGTTCTTC. Full variable domain (missing parts from reference TRBV11-3 and TRBJ2-1): EAGVVQSPRYKIIEKKQPVAFWCNPISGHNTLYWYLQNLGQGPELLIRYENEEAVDDSQLPKDRFSAERLKGVDSTLKIQPAELGDSAVYLCASSPGGFNNEQFFGPGTRLTVL.

This chain uses TRBV27 with TRBJ2-3; 7 nucleotides line up with TRBD1. The CDR3 length is 16 residues. The trim removed 6 bases at V and 4 bases at J, leaving 13 bases unmatched. Looked up from germline, CDR1 is MNHEY and CDR2 is SMNVEV (reference sequence). The CDR3: CASSLGYRGIADTQYF. CDR3 coding DNA: TGTGCCAGCAGCCTGGGATACAGGGGCATCGCAGATACGCAGTATTTT.

V gene TRBV7-8 combines with J gene TRBJ2-2; no firm D call. The CDR3 contains 14 residues. V shed 2 bases and J shed 7 bases, with 11 bases lying between them. Germline CDR1 reads SGHVS; CDR2 reads FQNEAQ. CDR3 amino acids: CASSLNGELGELFF. As DNA, the CDR3 is TGTGCCAGCAGCTTAAATGGAGAACTCGGGGAGCTGTTTTTT. The entire variable domain, with the rest obtained from reference TRBV7-8 and TRBJ2-2, is as follows: GAGVSQSPRYKVAKRGQDVALRCDPISGHVSLFWYQQALGQGPEFLTYFQNEAQLDKSGLPSDRFFAERPEGSVSTLKIQRTQQEDSAVYLCASSLNGELGELFFGEGSRLTVL.

The chain links TRBV19 to TRBJ2-7; D is possibly TRBD1 (5 bases). V lost 2 bases to trimming and J lost 2 bases, with 13 bases between them. Per germline, CDR1 LNHDA and CDR2 SQIVND (reference sequence). The CDR3 length is 15 residues. CDR3 residues: CASSISQGFPYEQYF. Here the CDR3 DNA reads TGTGCCAGTAGTATATCCCAGGGATTTCCCTACGAGCAGTACTTC.

The gene calls are TRBV7-9 and TRBJ2-7; 11 bases are a match to TRBD2. CDR3 size: 16 residues. Trimming cost V 4 bases and J 5 bases; bases outside gene matches: 10. Germline lookup yields CDR1 SEHNR and CDR2 FQNEAQ (reference sequence). CDR3 DNA sequence: TGTGCCAGCAGCTCGGTGGCCGGGACTAGCGGTAACGAGCAGTACTTC. Its protein product is CASSSVAGTSGNEQYF.

The chain uses TRBV28 and TRBJ1-2; TRBD1 is a possible D gene (5 bases). The CDR3 has 14 amino acids. V lost 2 bases to trimming and J lost 4 bases, with 11 bases between them. Germline V lookup: CDR1 MDHEN, CDR2 SYDVKM. CDR3 sequence: CASSLQGTAYGYTF. The CDR3 bases are TGTGCCAGCAGTTTACAGGGCACGGCCTATGGCTACACCTTC.

This clone has more than one count but fewer than ten. The chain combines TRBV20-1 with TRBJ1-5, with D possibly being TRBD1 (5 bases). Germline lookup yields CDR1 DFQATT and CDR2 SNEGSKA (reference sequence). The CDR3 runs 11 residues. Trimming shortened V by 6 bases and J by 9 bases, and 12 bases separated the two germline ends. CDR3 residues: CSASSGGPQHF. The CDR3 DNA is TGCAGTGCCTCGTCTGGGGGGCCCCAGCATTTT.

The rearrangement links TRBV7-9 to TRBJ1-4; D possibly corresponds to TRBD1 (5 bases). The CDR3 length is 15 residues. Germline values: CDR1 SEHNR, CDR2 FQNEAQ (reference sequence). Trimming stripped 5 bases from V and 7 bases from J, with 17 bases between. The CDR3 loop is CASSPGTVESEKLFF. The CDR3 coding sequence is TGTGCCAGCAGCCCCGGGACGGTAGAGAGTGAAAAACTGTTTTTT.

For the CDR3, the DNA is TGTGCCAGCAGCCCAGGTGCTAGCGCTAACAATGAGCAGTTCTTC. Encoded protein: CASSPGASANNEQFF. The J gene is TRBJ2-1, the V gene TRBV11-2; weak D call: TRBD2 (6 bases). Between the trimmed V and J ends, which lost 5 bases and 5 bases, there was a span of 16 bases. The CDR3 runs 15 residues. Germline V CDR1 and CDR2: SGHAT, FQNNGV.

The chain combines TRBV7-9 with TRBJ2-7; TRBD2 matches 7 bases. The CDR3 is made up of 15 amino acids. The trim removed 5 bases at V and 2 bases at J, leaving 9 bases unmatched. Germline CDR1 reads SEHNR; CDR2 reads FQNEAQ (reference sequence). The CDR3 sequence is CASSPPASGTYEQYF. The DNA for the CDR3 is TGTGCCAGCAGCCCCCCGGCTAGCGGTACCTACGAGCAGTACTTC.

V and J are TRBV25-1 and TRBJ1-4, with a weak D call TRBD1 (5 bases). CDR1 and CDR2 (germline): MGHDK, SYGVNS. This CDR3 region has 11 residues. Between the trimmed V and J ends, which lost 6 bases and 9 bases, there was a span of 8 bases. CDR3 sequence reads: CASSTGQKLFF. The CDR3 nucleotides read TGTGCCAGCAGCACAGGTCAAAAACTGTTTTTT.

The CDR3 spells CASSPPARGEQYF. In DNA, the CDR3 is TGTGCCAGCAGCCCTCCAGCTAGGGGCGAGCAGTACTTC. The rearrangement joins TRBV7-9 to TRBJ2-7, with D possibly TRBD1 on 5 matching bases. The V end was cut by 5 bases, the J end by 6 bases, with 14 bases between. The CDR3 is 13 residues long. Germline V gene sequence: CDR1 SEHNR, CDR2 FQNEAQ (reference sequence).

The chain carries TRBV19 and TRBJ1-2, with a weak D call TRBD1 (5 bases). The CDR3 covers 13 residues. The V end was cut by 6 bases, the J end by 3 bases, with 11 bases between. Germline CDR1 reads LNHDA; CDR2 reads SQIVND (reference sequence). The CDR3 here is CASSTPGDYGYTF. For the CDR3, the DNA is TGTGCCAGTAGCACCCCGGGGGACTATGGCTACACCTTC.

The chain recombines TRBV7-8 with TRBJ2-3; unclear D gene. Deletions cut 1 base from V and 0 bases from J, with 8 bases between. CDR1 is SGHVS and CDR2 is FQNEAQ in the germline V gene. The CDR3 sequence is 15 residues long. CDR3 DNA sequence: TGTGCCAGCAGCTTAGGTGATACTAGCACAGATACGCAGTATTTT. Translation: CASSLGDTSTDTQYF.

The rearrangement joins TRBV9 to TRBJ1-4; possible D gene TRBD1, 6 bases. Germline assignment: CDR1 SGDLS and CDR2 YYNGEE. The CDR3 is 14 amino acids. Trimming pared 0 bases from V and 5 bases from J, leaving 8 bases between. CDR3 DNA sequence: TGTGCCAGCAGCGTAGGGACAGAAAATGAAAAACTGTTTTTT. Its protein product is CASSVGTENEKLFF.

The chain joins TRBV6-5 to TRBJ1-1, with D possibly TRBD1 on 6 matching bases. The CDR3 sequence is 16 residues long. V lost 4 bases and J lost 0, with 15 bases in between. Germline assignment: CDR1 MNHEY and CDR2 SVGAGI. The CDR3: CASSLSQGIMNTEAFF. Here the CDR3 DNA reads TGTGCCAGCAGTTTATCCCAGGGGATCATGAACACTGAAGCTTTCTTT.

This rearrangement joins TRBV7-9 to TRBJ2-7, with D perhaps matching TRBD1 (6 bases). The CDR3 has 14 amino acids. V lost 5 bases to trimming and J lost 2 bases, with 13 bases between them. Germline loops: CDR1 SEHNR, CDR2 FQNEAQ (reference sequence). In DNA form, the CDR3 reads TGTGCCAGCAGCAGACAGGACAAACCCTACGAGCAGTACTTC. Translation: CASSRQDKPYEQYF.

V is TRBV6-1 and J is TRBJ2-7; 9 bases map to TRBD2. CDR3 size: 18 residues. Germline CDR1 and CDR2: MNHNS and SASEGT. V lost 4 bases, J lost 4 bases, and 17 bases stayed unmatched. The CDR3 here is CASSGQTSGTSMAYEQYF. The CDR3 region has the DNA TGTGCCAGCAGTGGACAGACTAGCGGAACTAGTATGGCATACGAGCAGTACTTC.

J is TRBJ1-1 and V is TRBV30, with D perhaps TRBD1 (6 bases). Trimming took 1 base from V and 5 from J, leaving 11 bases between them. The CDR3 consists of 13 residues. Germline lookup yields CDR1 GTSNPN and CDR2 SVGIG (reference sequence). Written as DNA, the CDR3 is TGTGCCTGGAGTGAGCAGGGGCGGACTGAAGCTTTCTTT. Protein sequence: CAWSEQGRTEAFF.

The rearrangement links TRBV27 to TRBJ2-7, with TRBD1 matching over 7 bases. The V gene end was trimmed by 5 bases and the J gene end by 4 bases; junction bases not matched to a gene: 14. CDR1 and CDR2 from the germline V gene are MNHEY and SMNVEV (reference sequence). The length of the CDR3 is 16 residues. CDR3 nucleotides: TGTGCCAGCAGTCCAACCACCGGGACAGTTGCTTACGAGCAGTACTTC. Translation: CASSPTTGTVAYEQYF.

The J gene is TRBJ1-2, the V gene TRBV28; D might be TRBD1 (5 bases). V was clipped by 4 bases and J by 4 bases, with 7 bases between them. Germline CDR1 MDHEN, CDR2 SYDVKM. This CDR3 has 12 amino acids. The CDR3 spells CASSWGSYGYTF. The DNA of the CDR3 is TGTGCCAGCAGTTGGGGGTCCTATGGCTACACCTTC.